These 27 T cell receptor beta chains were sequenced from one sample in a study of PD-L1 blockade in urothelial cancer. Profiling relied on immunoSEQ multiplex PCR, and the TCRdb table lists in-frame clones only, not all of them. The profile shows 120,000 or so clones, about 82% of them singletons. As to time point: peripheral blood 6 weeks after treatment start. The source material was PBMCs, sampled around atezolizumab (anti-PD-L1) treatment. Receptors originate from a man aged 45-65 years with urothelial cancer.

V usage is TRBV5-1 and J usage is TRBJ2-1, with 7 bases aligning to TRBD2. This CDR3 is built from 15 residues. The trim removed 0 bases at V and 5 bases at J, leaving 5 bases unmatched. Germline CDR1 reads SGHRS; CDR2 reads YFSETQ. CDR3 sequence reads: CASSLGGLADNEQFF. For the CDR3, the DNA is TGCGCCAGCAGCTTGGGCGGGCTAGCGGACAATGAGCAGTTCTTC.

The CDR3 coding sequence is TGTGCCACCAGCAATCGGGCAGGGGGCACAGATACGCAGTATTTT. Protein: CATSNRAGGTDTQYF. The rearrangement links TRBV15 to TRBJ2-3; maybe TRBD1 (6 bases). This CDR3 has 15 amino acids. CDR1 and CDR2 (germline): LNHNV, YYDKDF (reference sequence). Between the trimmed V and J ends, which lost 4 bases and 1 base, there was a span of 12 bases. Looking up the rest from reference TRBV15 and TRBJ2-3 gives the full variable domain: DAMVIQNPRYQVTQFGKPVTLSCSQTLNHNVMYWYQQKSSQAPKLLFHYYDKDFNNEADTPDNFQSRRPNTSFCFLDIRSPGLGDTAMYLCATSNRAGGTDTQYFGPGTRLTVL.

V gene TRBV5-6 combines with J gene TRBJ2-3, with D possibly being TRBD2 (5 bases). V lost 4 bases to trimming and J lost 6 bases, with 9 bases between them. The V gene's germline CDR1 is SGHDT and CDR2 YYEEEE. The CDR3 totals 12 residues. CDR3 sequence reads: CASSLGGDTQYF. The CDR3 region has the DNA TGTGCCAGCAGCCTAGGAGGTGATACGCAGTATTTT.

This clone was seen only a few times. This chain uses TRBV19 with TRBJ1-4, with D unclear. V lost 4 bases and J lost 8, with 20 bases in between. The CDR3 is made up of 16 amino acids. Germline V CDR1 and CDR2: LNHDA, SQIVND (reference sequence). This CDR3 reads CASSTAAGILGEKLFF. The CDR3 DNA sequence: TGTGCCAGTAGTACTGCGGCCGGGATTCTGGGCGAAAAACTGTTTTTT.

CDR3 nucleotide sequence: TGTGCCAGCAGCCCGCCCCCCGGCCAGCGCATTCCTGGCATTCAGTACTTC. As protein: CASSPPPGQRIPGIQYF. The rearrangement links TRBV5-6 to TRBJ2-4; D remains ambiguous. In germline, CDR1 is SGHDT, CDR2 YYEEEE. The CDR3 has 17 amino acids. The germline V and J ends were trimmed by 4 bases and 9 bases, with 26 bases remaining between them. Full variable domain (missing parts from reference TRBV5-6 and TRBJ2-4): DAGVTQSPTHLIKTRGQQVTLRCSPKSGHDTVSWYQQALGQGPQFIFQYYEEEERQRGNFPDRFSGHQFPNYSSELNVNALLLGDSALYLCASSPPPGQRIPGIQYFGAGTRLSVL.

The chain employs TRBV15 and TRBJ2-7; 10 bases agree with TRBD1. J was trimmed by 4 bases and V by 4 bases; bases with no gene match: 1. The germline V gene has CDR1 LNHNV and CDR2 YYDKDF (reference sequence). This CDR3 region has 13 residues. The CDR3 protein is CATSKDRGYEQYF. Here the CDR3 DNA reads TGTGCCACCAGCAAGGACAGGGGGTACGAGCAGTACTTC.

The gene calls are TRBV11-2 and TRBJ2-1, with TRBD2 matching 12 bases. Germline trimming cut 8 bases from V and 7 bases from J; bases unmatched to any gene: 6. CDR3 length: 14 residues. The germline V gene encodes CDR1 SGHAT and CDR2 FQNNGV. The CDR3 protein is CASGRLAGDNEQFF. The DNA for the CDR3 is TGTGCCAGCGGACGACTAGCGGGAGATAATGAGCAGTTCTTC.

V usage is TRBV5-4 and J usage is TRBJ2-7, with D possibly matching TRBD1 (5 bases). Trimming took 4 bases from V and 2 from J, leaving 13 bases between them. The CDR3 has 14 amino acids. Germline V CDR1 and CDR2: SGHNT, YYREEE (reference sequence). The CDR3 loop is CASSVPTDPYEQYF. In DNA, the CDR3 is TGTGCCAGCAGCGTACCGACAGATCCCTACGAGCAGTACTTC. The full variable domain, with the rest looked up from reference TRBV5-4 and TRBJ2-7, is ETGVTQSPTHLIKTRGQQVTLRCSSQSGHNTVSWYQQALGQGPQFIFQYYREEENGRGNFPPRFSGLQFPNYSSELNVNALELDDSALYLCASSVPTDPYEQYFGPGTRLTVT.

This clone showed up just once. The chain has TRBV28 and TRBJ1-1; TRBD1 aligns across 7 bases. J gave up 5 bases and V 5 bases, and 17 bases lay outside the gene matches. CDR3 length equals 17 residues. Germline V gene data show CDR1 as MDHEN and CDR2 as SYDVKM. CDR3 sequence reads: CASSTKRTGRLGTEAFF. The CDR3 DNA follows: TGTGCCAGCAGTACTAAGAGGACAGGTCGGCTAGGTACTGAAGCTTTCTTT.

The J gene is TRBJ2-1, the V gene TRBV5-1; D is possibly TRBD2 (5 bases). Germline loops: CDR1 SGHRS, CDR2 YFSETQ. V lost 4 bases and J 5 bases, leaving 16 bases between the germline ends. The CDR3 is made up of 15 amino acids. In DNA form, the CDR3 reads TGCGCCAGCAGCGTTACCGGGAACTATCACAATGAGCAGTTCTTC. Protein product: CASSVTGNYHNEQFF.

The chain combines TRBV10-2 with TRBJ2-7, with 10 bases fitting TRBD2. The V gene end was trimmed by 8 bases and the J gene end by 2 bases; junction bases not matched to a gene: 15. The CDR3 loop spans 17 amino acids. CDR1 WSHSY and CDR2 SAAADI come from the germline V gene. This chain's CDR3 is CASFRDISGRATYEQYF. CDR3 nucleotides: TGCGCCAGCTTCCGGGACATAAGCGGGAGGGCCACCTACGAGCAGTACTTC.

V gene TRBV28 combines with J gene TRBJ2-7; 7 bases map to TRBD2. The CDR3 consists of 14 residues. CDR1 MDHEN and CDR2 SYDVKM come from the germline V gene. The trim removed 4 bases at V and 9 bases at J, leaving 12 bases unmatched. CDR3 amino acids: CASSYWREGGGQYF. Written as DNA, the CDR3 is TGTGCCAGCAGTTACTGGAGGGAGGGAGGCGGGCAGTACTTC.

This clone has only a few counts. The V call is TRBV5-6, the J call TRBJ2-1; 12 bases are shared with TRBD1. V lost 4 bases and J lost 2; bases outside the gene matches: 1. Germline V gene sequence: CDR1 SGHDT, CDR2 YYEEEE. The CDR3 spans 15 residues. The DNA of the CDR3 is TGTGCCAGCAGCCGGGACAGGGGGCCCTACAATGAGCAGTTCTTC. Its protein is CASSRDRGPYNEQFF.

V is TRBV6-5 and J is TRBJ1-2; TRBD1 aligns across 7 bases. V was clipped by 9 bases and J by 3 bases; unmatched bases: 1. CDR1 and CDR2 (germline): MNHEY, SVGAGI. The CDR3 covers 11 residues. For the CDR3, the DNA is TGTGCCAGTGGGACAGACTATGGCTACACCTTC. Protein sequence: CASGTDYGYTF.

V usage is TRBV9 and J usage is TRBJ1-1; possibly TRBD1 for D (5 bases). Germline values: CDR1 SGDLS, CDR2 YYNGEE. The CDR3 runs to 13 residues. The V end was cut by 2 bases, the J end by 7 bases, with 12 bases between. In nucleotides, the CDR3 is TGTGCCAGCAGCGTTGTAGGGCAGGGTGAAGCTTTCTTT. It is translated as CASSVVGQGEAFF.

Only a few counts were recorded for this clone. The CDR3 sequence is CAWSVQGTDTQYF. The CDR3 nucleotides are TGTGCCTGGAGTGTGCAGGGCACAGATACGCAGTATTTT. This chain links TRBV30 with TRBJ2-3; D ambiguous. The V and J ends lost 0 bases and 1 base respectively, with 5 bases between them. Germline V CDR1 and CDR2: GTSNPN, SVGIG (reference sequence). The CDR3 has 13 residues.

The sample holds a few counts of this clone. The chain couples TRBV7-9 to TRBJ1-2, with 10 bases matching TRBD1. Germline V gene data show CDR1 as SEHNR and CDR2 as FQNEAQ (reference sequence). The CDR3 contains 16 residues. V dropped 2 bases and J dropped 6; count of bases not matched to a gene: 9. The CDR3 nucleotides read TGTGCCAGCAGCTTATCGGGGACAGGGGCCAAAGATGGCTACACCTTC. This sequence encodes CASSLSGTGAKDGYTF. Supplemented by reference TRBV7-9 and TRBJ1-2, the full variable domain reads DTGVSQNPRHKITKRGQNVTFRCDPISEHNRLYWYRQTLGQGPEFLTYFQNEAQLEKSRLLSDRFSAERPKGSFSTLEIQRTEQGDSAMYLCASSLSGTGAKDGYTFGSGTRLTVV.

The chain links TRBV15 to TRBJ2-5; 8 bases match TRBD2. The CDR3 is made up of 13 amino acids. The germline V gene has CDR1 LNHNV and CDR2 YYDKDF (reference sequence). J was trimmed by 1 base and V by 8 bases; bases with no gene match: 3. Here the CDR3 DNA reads TGTGCCACCGCGGGAGGAATCCAAGAGACCCAGTACTTC. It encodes CATAGGIQETQYF.

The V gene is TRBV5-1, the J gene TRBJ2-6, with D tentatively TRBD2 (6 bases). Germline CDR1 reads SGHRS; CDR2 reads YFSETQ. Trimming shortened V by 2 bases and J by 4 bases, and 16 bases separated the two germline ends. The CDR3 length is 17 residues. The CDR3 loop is CASSFIGGMGGANVLTF. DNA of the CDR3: TGCGCCAGCAGCTTCATCGGAGGGATGGGAGGGGCCAACGTCCTGACTTTC. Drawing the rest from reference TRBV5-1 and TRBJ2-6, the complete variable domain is KAGVTQTPRYLIKTRGQQVTLSCSPISGHRSVSWYQQTPGQGLQFLFEYFSETQRNKGNFPGRFSGRQFSNSRSEMNVSTLELGDSALYLCASSFIGGMGGANVLTFGAGSRLTVL.

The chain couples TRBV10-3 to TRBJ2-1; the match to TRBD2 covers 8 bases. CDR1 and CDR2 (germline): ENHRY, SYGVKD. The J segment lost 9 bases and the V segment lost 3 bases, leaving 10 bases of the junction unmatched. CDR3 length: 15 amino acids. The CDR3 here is CAISDRSGTSSEQFF. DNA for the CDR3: TGTGCCATCAGTGATCGCTCCGGGACTAGTAGTGAGCAGTTCTTC.

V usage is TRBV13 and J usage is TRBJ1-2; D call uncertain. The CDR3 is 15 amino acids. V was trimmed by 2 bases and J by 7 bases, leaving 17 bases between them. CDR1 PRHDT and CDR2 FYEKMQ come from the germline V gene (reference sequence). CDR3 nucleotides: TGTGCCAGCAGCTTACCCCTTGGCACCGCGGGTGGCTACACCTTC. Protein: CASSLPLGTAGGYTF.

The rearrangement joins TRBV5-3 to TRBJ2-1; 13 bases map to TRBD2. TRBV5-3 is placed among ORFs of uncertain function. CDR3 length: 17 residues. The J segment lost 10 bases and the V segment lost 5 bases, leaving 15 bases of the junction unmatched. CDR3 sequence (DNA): TGTGCCAGAAGACCGGGACTAGCGGGACTCAAATATCTGGAGCAGTTCTTC. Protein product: CARRPGLAGLKYLEQFF.

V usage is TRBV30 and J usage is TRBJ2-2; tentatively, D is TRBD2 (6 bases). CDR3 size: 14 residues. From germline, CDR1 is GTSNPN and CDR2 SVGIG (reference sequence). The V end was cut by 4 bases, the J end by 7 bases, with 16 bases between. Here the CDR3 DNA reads TGTGCCTGGAAGGTCCGCGGGGTCCGCGGGGAGCTGTTTTTT. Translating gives CAWKVRGVRGELFF.

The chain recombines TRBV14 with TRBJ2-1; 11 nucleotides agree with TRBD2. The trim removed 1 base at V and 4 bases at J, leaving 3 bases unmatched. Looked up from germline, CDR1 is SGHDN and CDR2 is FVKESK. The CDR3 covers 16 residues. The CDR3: CASSQASGRIYNEQFF. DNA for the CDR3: TGTGCCAGCAGCCAAGCTAGCGGGAGGATTTACAATGAGCAGTTCTTC.

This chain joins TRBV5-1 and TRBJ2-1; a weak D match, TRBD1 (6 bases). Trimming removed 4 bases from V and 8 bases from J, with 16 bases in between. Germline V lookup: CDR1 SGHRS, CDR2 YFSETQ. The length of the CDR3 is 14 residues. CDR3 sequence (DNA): TGCGCCAGCAGCGTGGGACATTGGCTCGATGAGCAGTTCTTC. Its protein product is CASSVGHWLDEQFF.

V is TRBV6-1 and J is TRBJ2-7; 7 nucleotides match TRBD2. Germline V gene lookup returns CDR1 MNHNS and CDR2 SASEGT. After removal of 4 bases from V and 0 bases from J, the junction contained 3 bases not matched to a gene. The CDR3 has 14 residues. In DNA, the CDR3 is TGTGCCAGCAGTGCTAGCGGAAGCTCCTACGAGCAGTACTTC. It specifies CASSASGSSYEQYF.

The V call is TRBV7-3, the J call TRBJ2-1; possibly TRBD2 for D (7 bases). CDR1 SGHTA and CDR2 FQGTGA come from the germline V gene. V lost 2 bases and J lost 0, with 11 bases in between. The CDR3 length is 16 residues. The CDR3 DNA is TGTGCCAGCAGCTTACGGGGGGCAAGCTCCTACAATGAGCAGTTCTTC. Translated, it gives CASSLRGASSYNEQFF. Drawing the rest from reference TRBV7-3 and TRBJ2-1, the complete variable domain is GAGVSQTPSNKVTEKGKYVELRCDPISGHTALYWYRQSLGQGPEFLIYFQGTGAADDSGLPNDRFFAVRPEGSVSTLKIQRTERGDSAVYLCASSLRGASSYNEQFFGPGTRLTVL.